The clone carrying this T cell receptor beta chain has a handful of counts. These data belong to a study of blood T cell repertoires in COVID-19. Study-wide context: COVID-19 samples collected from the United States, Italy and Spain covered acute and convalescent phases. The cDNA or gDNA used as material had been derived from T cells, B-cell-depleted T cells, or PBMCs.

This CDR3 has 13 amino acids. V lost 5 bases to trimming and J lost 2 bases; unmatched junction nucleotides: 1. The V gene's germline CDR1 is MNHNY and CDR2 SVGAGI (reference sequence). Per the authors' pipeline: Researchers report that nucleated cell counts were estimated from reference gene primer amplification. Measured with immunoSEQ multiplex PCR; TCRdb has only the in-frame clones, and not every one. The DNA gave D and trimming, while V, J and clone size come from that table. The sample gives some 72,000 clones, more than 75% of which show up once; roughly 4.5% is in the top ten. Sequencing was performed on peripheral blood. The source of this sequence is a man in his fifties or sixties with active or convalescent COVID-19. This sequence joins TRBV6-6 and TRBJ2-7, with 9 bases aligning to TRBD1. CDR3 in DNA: TGTGCCAGCAGTCGGGACAGGGCCTACGAGCAGTACTTC. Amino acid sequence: CASSRDRAYEQYF.